Listed below are T cell receptor beta chains from one sample, sequenced in a study of blood T cell repertoires in COVID-19. Sequencing used immunoSEQ multiplex PCR; TCRdb keeps in-frame clones, though not all of them. Among tens of thousands of clones listed, around 85% were seen once. The sequencing sample was made of peripheral blood. Receptors originate from a man in his forties or fifties with active COVID-19. The CDR3 runs from the conserved cysteine through the conserved F or W. The order of the fields is clone size, J gene, D gene, V gene, CDR3 protein, CDR3 DNA. The D gene is left open where the match is weak. Size tells how often a clone was seen (once, few, many) or the class of an expanded clone, and some rows leave it out.

clone_size: -; j_call: TRBJ2-1; d_call: TRBD2; v_call: TRBV5-1; cdr3_aa: CASSFMTSGSYNEQFF; cdr3_nt: TGCGCCAGCAGCTTCATGACTAGCGGGTCCTACAATGAGCAGTTCTTC
clone_size: -; j_call: TRBJ2-5; d_call: -; v_call: TRBV6-9; cdr3_aa: CASSSRGRETQYF; cdr3_nt: TGTGCCAGCAGTTCCAGGGGAAGGGAGACCCAGTACTTC
clone_size: -; j_call: TRBJ2-1; d_call: -; v_call: TRBV9; cdr3_aa: CASSVTGTQAYNEQFF; cdr3_nt: TGTGCCAGCAGCGTAACCGGGACACAGGCTTACAATGAGCAGTTCTTC
clone_size: -; j_call: TRBJ2-4; d_call: -; v_call: TRBV28; cdr3_aa: CASSGQILAKNIQYF; cdr3_nt: TGTGCCAGCAGCGGACAGATACTAGCCAAAAACATTCAGTACTTC
clone_size: -; j_call: TRBJ2-3; d_call: -; v_call: TRBV18; cdr3_aa: CASSPYQLARTDTQYF; cdr3_nt: TGTGCCAGCTCGCCCTACCAGCTAGCCCGCACAGATACGCAGTATTTT
clone_size: once; j_call: TRBJ2-1; d_call: -; v_call: TRBV10-2; cdr3_aa: CASSDAGSPWNEQFF; cdr3_nt: TGCGCCAGCAGTGATGCGGGGTCGCCTTGGAATGAGCAGTTCTTC
clone_size: once; j_call: TRBJ1-2; d_call: TRBD1; v_call: TRBV19; cdr3_aa: CASSIFGTGDYGYTF; cdr3_nt: TGTGCCAGTAGTATTTTTGGGACAGGGGATTATGGCTACACCTTC
clone_size: -; j_call: TRBJ1-1; d_call: -; v_call: TRBV6-6; cdr3_aa: CASSLSGEAFF; cdr3_nt: TGTGCCAGCAGTTTATCGGGTGAAGCTTTCTTT
clone_size: few; j_call: TRBJ2-7; d_call: TRBD1; v_call: TRBV3-1/TRBV3-2; cdr3_aa: CASSRQGSYYEQYF; cdr3_nt: TGTGCCAGCAGTAGACAGGGGTCCTACTACGAGCAGTACTTC
clone_size: -; j_call: TRBJ1-1; d_call: -; v_call: TRBV5-1; cdr3_aa: CASSRGGLNTEAFF; cdr3_nt: TGCGCCAGCAGCAGGGGAGGATTGAACACTGAAGCTTTCTTT
clone_size: -; j_call: TRBJ2-3; d_call: -; v_call: TRBV9; cdr3_aa: CASSVVGQGKDTQYF; cdr3_nt: TGTGCCAGCAGCGTAGTAGGGCAGGGTAAAGATACGCAGTATTTT
clone_size: -; j_call: TRBJ2-5; d_call: TRBD1; v_call: TRBV9; cdr3_aa: CASSVDAGGWGTQYF; cdr3_nt: TGTGCCAGCAGCGTAGATGCAGGGGGCTGGGGGACCCAGTACTTC
clone_size: once; j_call: TRBJ1-1; d_call: -; v_call: TRBV5-1; cdr3_aa: CASSFSRDTNEAFF; cdr3_nt: TGCGCCAGCAGCTTTTCCCGGGACACCAATGAAGCTTTCTTT
clone_size: -; j_call: TRBJ2-1; d_call: TRBD2; v_call: TRBV6-5; cdr3_aa: CASRPGTSGPNEQFF; cdr3_nt: TGTGCCAGCAGACCCGGGACTAGCGGGCCCAATGAGCAGTTCTTC
clone_size: -; j_call: TRBJ2-3; d_call: TRBD2; v_call: TRBV5-1; cdr3_aa: CASRPGLVTDTQYF; cdr3_nt: TGCGCCAGCAGACCGGGACTAGTCACAGATACGCAGTATTTT
clone_size: -; j_call: TRBJ2-7; d_call: TRBD1; v_call: TRBV14; cdr3_aa: CASSQLTGVSYEQYF; cdr3_nt: TGTGCCAGCAGCCAGCTGACAGGGGTCAGTTACGAGCAGTACTTC
clone_size: -; j_call: TRBJ1-5; d_call: -; v_call: TRBV2; cdr3_aa: CASKVGNQPQHF; cdr3_nt: TGTGCCAGCAAGGTCGGGAATCAGCCCCAGCATTTT
clone_size: -; j_call: TRBJ1-6; d_call: -; v_call: TRBV5-6; cdr3_aa: CASSLLGQTNSPLHF; cdr3_nt: TGTGCCAGCAGCTTGCTGGGGCAGACTAATTCACCCCTCCACTTT
clone_size: -; j_call: TRBJ1-5; d_call: TRBD1; v_call: TRBV6-2/TRBV6-3; cdr3_aa: CASSPPGTGVLYSNQPQHF; cdr3_nt: TGTGCCAGCAGTCCGCCCGGGACAGGGGTACTTTATAGCAATCAGCCCCAGCATTTT
clone_size: -; j_call: TRBJ1-1; d_call: -; v_call: TRBV12-3/TRBV12-4; cdr3_aa: CASSLSLNTEAFF; cdr3_nt: TGTGCCAGCAGTTTGAGCCTGAACACTGAAGCTTTCTTT
clone_size: -; j_call: TRBJ2-3; d_call: TRBD2; v_call: TRBV5-1; cdr3_aa: CASSPTTGGKDTQYF; cdr3_nt: TGCGCCAGCAGCCCTACTACGGGGGGAAAAGATACGCAGTATTTT
clone_size: -; j_call: TRBJ2-1; d_call: -; v_call: TRBV7-2; cdr3_aa: CASSSNQGNEQFF; cdr3_nt: TGTGCCAGCAGCTCGAATCAGGGGAATGAGCAGTTCTTC
clone_size: -; j_call: TRBJ1-1; d_call: -; v_call: TRBV19; cdr3_aa: CASSILSREAFF; cdr3_nt: TGTGCCAGTAGTATACTGAGCCGCGAAGCTTTCTTT
clone_size: -; j_call: TRBJ1-4; d_call: -; v_call: TRBV5-8; cdr3_aa: CASSPGQTTNEKLFF; cdr3_nt: TGTGCCAGCAGCCCAGGACAGACAACTAATGAAAAACTGTTTTTT
clone_size: -; j_call: TRBJ2-3; d_call: -; v_call: TRBV5-1; cdr3_aa: CASSLAGDGDTQYF; cdr3_nt: TGCGCCAGCAGCTTGGCGGGGGATGGAGATACGCAGTATTTT
clone_size: once; j_call: TRBJ2-1; d_call: TRBD1; v_call: TRBV6-5; cdr3_aa: CASRAFRGNEQFF; cdr3_nt: TGTGCCAGCAGGGCCTTCAGGGGGAATGAGCAGTTCTTC
clone_size: -; j_call: TRBJ2-7; d_call: -; v_call: TRBV4-1; cdr3_aa: CASSHRQDYEQYF; cdr3_nt: TGCGCCAGCAGCCATAGACAGGACTACGAGCAGTACTTC
clone_size: -; j_call: TRBJ2-3; d_call: -; v_call: TRBV18; cdr3_aa: CASSPTQGADTQYF; cdr3_nt: TGTGCCAGCTCACCAACACAGGGCGCAGATACGCAGTATTTT
clone_size: -; j_call: TRBJ2-6; d_call: TRBD2; v_call: TRBV4-3; cdr3_aa: CASSHGTSGSGANVLTF; cdr3_nt: TGCGCCAGCAGCCATGGGACTAGCGGCTCTGGGGCCAACGTCCTGACTTTC
clone_size: -; j_call: TRBJ2-5; d_call: TRBD2; v_call: TRBV5-1; cdr3_aa: CASSLAPGGGETQYF; cdr3_nt: TGCGCCAGCAGCTTGGCCCCCGGGGGGGGAGAGACCCAGTACTTC
clone_size: few; j_call: TRBJ2-1; d_call: -; v_call: TRBV5-4; cdr3_aa: CASSPEAYNEQFF; cdr3_nt: TGTGCCAGCAGCCCTGAGGCTTACAATGAGCAGTTCTTC